The 7 T cell receptor beta chains given below trace back to one sample, sequenced in a study of monozygotic twins with inflammatory bowel disease. TCRdb reprocessed the 5' RACE reads, with one entry per CDR3 protein and no DNA. The record lists just over 300,000 distinct CDR3 sequences, of which the ten most abundant hold 5.6%. Sequencing was carried out using blood. All receptors derive from a human donor with ulcerative colitis or Crohn's disease, or a healthy co-twin of an affected twin (not recorded which).

The chain is built from TRBV7-7 and TRBJ2-7. Germline lookup yields CDR1 SSHAT and CDR2 FNYEAQ (reference sequence). This CDR3 is built from 13 residues. The CDR3 here is CASSFGVTYEQYF.

CDR3 protein: CASSRDRPNTEAFF. The J gene is TRBJ1-1, the V gene TRBV3-1; TCRdb proposes TRBD1, but this gene call is untestable without DNA. The germline gives CDR1 LGHDT, CDR2 YNNKEL (reference sequence). This CDR3 is 14 amino acids long. Full variable domain (outside the CDR3, taken from reference TRBV3-1 and TRBJ1-1): DTAVSQTPKYLVTQMGNDKSIKCEQNLGHDTMYWYKQDSKKFLKIMFSYNNKELIINETVPNRFSPKSPDKAHLNLHINSLELGDSAVYFCASSRDRPNTEAFFGQGTRLTVV.

The chain is built from TRBV7-8 and TRBJ1-2; there is no DNA to check the TCRdb D call of TRBD1. The CDR3 has 14 residues. Germline lookup yields CDR1 SGHVS and CDR2 FQNEAQ. CDR3: CASSPYRERGGYTF.

The V call is TRBV19, the J call TRBJ2-7; the D gene TCRdb calls, TRBD1, cannot be checked with no DNA. The germline CDR1 and CDR2 sequences are LNHDA and SQIVND (reference sequence). The CDR3 has 14 residues. The CDR3 is CASSTQGLSYEQYF. The entire variable domain, with the rest obtained from reference TRBV19 and TRBJ2-7, is as follows: DGGITQSPKYLFRKEGQNVTLSCEQNLNHDAMYWYRQDPGQGLRLIYYSQIVNDFQKGDIAEGYSVSREKKESFPLTVTSAQKNPTAFYLCASSTQGLSYEQYFGPGTRLTVT.

CDR3 sequence reads: CASSTGLAGNTDTQYF. The chain joins TRBV7-2 to TRBJ2-3; TCRdb's D call of TRBD2 is untestable without DNA. Germline loops: CDR1 SGHTA, CDR2 FQGNSA. This CDR3 is built from 16 residues. The variable domain in full, completed from reference TRBV7-2 and TRBJ2-3, reads GAGVSQSPSNKVTEKGKDVELRCDPISGHTALYWYRQSLGQGLEFLIYFQGNSAPDKSGLPSDRFSAERTGGSVSTLTIQRTQQEDSAVYLCASSTGLAGNTDTQYFGPGTRLTVL.

The rearrangement links TRBV28 to TRBJ2-7; TCRdb designates TRBD2, a call that cannot be tested without DNA. The germline CDR1 and CDR2 sequences are MDHEN and SYDVKM. The CDR3 contains 14 residues. The CDR3 sequence is CASSFGGTIYEQYF.

The chain joins TRBV24-1 to TRBJ2-5; TCRdb names TRBD1, which stays unverified in the absence of DNA. The V gene's germline CDR1 is KGHDR and CDR2 SFDVKD. This CDR3 spans 14 amino acids. This chain's CDR3 is CATSVGTHQETQYF.